These 12 T cell receptor beta chains originate from one sample sequenced in a study of blood T cell repertoires in COVID-19. Measured with immunoSEQ multiplex PCR; TCRdb has only the in-frame clones, and not every one. The repertoire holds 170,000 or so clones, with more than 75% as singletons. The material sequenced was peripheral blood. The source is a man between 60 and 75 years old with COVID-19, enrolled during active disease.

The CDR3 is CASSSQQASYGYTF. The CDR3 DNA reads TGTGCCAGTAGTAGTCAACAGGCTTCCTATGGCTACACCTTC. V is TRBV19 and J is TRBJ1-2, with D perhaps TRBD1 (5 bases). The CDR3 loop spans 14 amino acids. V was pared by 4 bases and J by 4 bases, with 13 bases between. Germline V gene lookup returns CDR1 LNHDA and CDR2 SQIVND (reference sequence). The full variable domain, with the rest looked up from reference TRBV19 and TRBJ1-2, is DGGITQSPKYLFRKEGQNVTLSCEQNLNHDAMYWYRQDPGQGLRLIYYSQIVNDFQKGDIAEGYSVSREKKESFPLTVTSAQKNPTAFYLCASSSQQASYGYTFGSGTRLTVV.

This chain connects TRBV6-5 to TRBJ1-2; D perhaps matches TRBD1 (6 bases). Trimming cost V 3 bases and J 5 bases, with 16 bases left between them. The CDR3 runs to 15 residues. Per the germline V gene, CDR1 is MNHEY and CDR2 is SVGAGI. As DNA, the CDR3 is TGTGCCAGCAGTTATTGGCAGGGGCGGGGGTATGGCTACACCTTC. Its protein product is CASSYWQGRGYGYTF.

Only one count was recorded for this clone. The rearrangement joins TRBV24-1 to TRBJ1-2; 9 bases fit TRBD1. The CDR3 runs to 15 residues. V trimming: 5 bases; J trimming: 3 bases; junction bases outside the gene matches: 6. Germline values: CDR1 KGHDR, CDR2 SFDVKD. In DNA, the CDR3 is TGTGCCACCAGTGGTAGTACAGGGGGCGACTATGGCTACACCTTC. It is translated as CATSGSTGGDYGYTF.

J is TRBJ2-5 and V is TRBV15, with TRBD1 matching over 7 bases. Germline V gives CDR1 LNHNV, CDR2 YYDKDF (reference sequence). J gave up 4 bases and V 0 bases, and 2 bases lay outside the gene matches. The CDR3 extends over 14 amino acids. CDR3 nucleotides: TGTGCCACCAGCAGAGATAGACAGGGAGAGACCCAGTACTTC. Translated, it gives CATSRDRQGETQYF.

This rearrangement joins TRBV5-8 to TRBJ1-2; the match to TRBD1 covers 12 bases. The germline gives CDR1 SGHTS, CDR2 YDEGEE. The CDR3 consists of 14 residues. After removal of 5 bases from V and 5 bases from J, the junction contained 4 bases not matched to a gene. The chain's CDR3 is CASRQGQGAYGYTF. Written as DNA, the CDR3 is TGTGCCAGCAGACAGGGACAGGGGGCTTATGGCTACACCTTC. The variable domain in full, with the rest retrieved from reference TRBV5-8 and TRBJ1-2, is EAGVTQSPTHLIKTRGQQATLRCSPISGHTSVYWYQQALGLGLQFLLWYDEGEERNRGNFPPRFSGRQFPNYSSELNVNALELEDSALYLCASRQGQGAYGYTFGSGTRLTVV.

V usage is TRBV7-2 and J usage is TRBJ1-4; D is uncertain. CDR3 length equals 15 residues. Per the germline V gene, CDR1 is SGHTA and CDR2 is FQGNSA. Deletions cut 3 bases from V and 0 bases from J, with 8 bases between. CDR3 bases: TGTGCCAGCAGCTTTCAGGATACAACTAATGAAAAACTGTTTTTT. Its translation is CASSFQDTTNEKLFF.

The chain recombines TRBV11-2 with TRBJ1-2, with 7 bases identical to TRBD1. The germline CDR1 and CDR2 sequences are SGHAT and FQNNGV. The length of the CDR3 is 16 residues. With V trimmed by 0 bases and J by 3 bases, 7 bases remained unmatched. The CDR3 loop reads CASSLEGRTGDYGYTF. Here the CDR3 DNA reads TGTGCCAGCAGCTTAGAGGGTAGGACAGGCGACTATGGCTACACCTTC.

This clone has a handful of counts. V gene TRBV6-4 combines with J gene TRBJ1-2; D unclear. The CDR3 covers 13 residues. V lost 6 bases, J lost 2 bases, and 10 bases lay in between. From germline, CDR1 is MRHNA and CDR2 SNTAGT. CDR3 amino acids: CASSPGINYGYTF. The DNA for the CDR3 is TGTGCCAGCAGCCCGGGAATAAACTATGGCTACACCTTC.

The chain has TRBV7-2 and TRBJ2-7; maybe TRBD1 (6 bases). CDR1 and CDR2 (germline): SGHTA, FQGNSA. The CDR3 contains 14 residues. V was cut by 4 bases and J by 0 bases, with 10 bases left in between. Here the CDR3 DNA reads TGTGCCAGCAGCTCATCAGGGGCCTCCTACGAGCAGTACTTC. The encoded protein is CASSSSGASYEQYF. The full variable domain, its missing parts supplied by reference TRBV7-2 and TRBJ2-7, is GAGVSQSPSNKVTEKGKDVELRCDPISGHTALYWYRQSLGQGLEFLIYFQGNSAPDKSGLPSDRFSAERTGGSVSTLTIQRTQQEDSAVYLCASSSSGASYEQYFGPGTRLTVT.

This clone was seen a handful of times. Other DNA sequences of this sample code for an identical CDR3. The J gene is TRBJ1-5, the V gene TRBV19; 8 bases match TRBD1. V lost 6 bases to trimming and J lost 2 bases; unmatched junction nucleotides: 6. The germline V gene has CDR1 LNHDA and CDR2 SQIVND (reference sequence). The length of the CDR3 is 15 residues. DNA of the CDR3: TGTGCCAGTAGCACGGACAGGGAGGGCAATCAGCCCCAGCATTTT. This gives the protein CASSTDREGNQPQHF.

The chain employs TRBV28 and TRBJ1-1, with D tentatively TRBD1 (5 bases). V dropped 2 bases and J dropped 6 bases, with 19 bases sitting between them. This CDR3 spans 16 amino acids. CDR1 MDHEN and CDR2 SYDVKM come from the germline V gene. CDR3 in amino acids: CASSLGGGLLFAEAFF. The CDR3 DNA is TGTGCCAGCAGTTTAGGCGGGGGTTTGTTATTCGCTGAAGCTTTCTTT.

Remarks on this clone: The same CDR3 also results from other DNA sequences found in this sample. The chain couples TRBV11-3 to TRBJ1-1, with no clear D. CDR3 length: 13 amino acids. Germline V CDR1 and CDR2: SGHNT, YENEEA. Between the trimmed V and J ends, which lost 4 bases and 1 base, there was a span of 7 bases. Here the CDR3 DNA reads TGTGCCAGCAGCTCAACTGGGAACACTGAAGCTTTCTTT. Amino acids: CASSSTGNTEAFF. The full variable domain, with the rest looked up from reference TRBV11-3 and TRBJ1-1, is EAGVVQSPRYKIIEKKQPVAFWCNPISGHNTLYWYLQNLGQGPELLIRYENEEAVDDSQLPKDRFSAERLKGVDSTLKIQPAELGDSAVYLCASSSTGNTEAFFGQGTRLTVV.